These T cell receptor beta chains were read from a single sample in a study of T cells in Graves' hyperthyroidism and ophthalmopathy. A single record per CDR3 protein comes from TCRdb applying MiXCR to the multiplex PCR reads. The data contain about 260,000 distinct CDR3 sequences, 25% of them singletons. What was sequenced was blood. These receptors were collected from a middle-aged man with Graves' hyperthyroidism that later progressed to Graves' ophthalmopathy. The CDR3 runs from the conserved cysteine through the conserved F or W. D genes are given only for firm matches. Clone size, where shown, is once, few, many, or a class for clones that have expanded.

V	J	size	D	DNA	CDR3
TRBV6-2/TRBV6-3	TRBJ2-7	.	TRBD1	TGTGCCATACGTAAGACAGGGGCCTACGAGCAGTACTTC	CAIRKTGAYEQYF
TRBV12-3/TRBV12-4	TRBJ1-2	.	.	TGTGCCAGCAGCGACCGGTATGGCTACACCTTC	CASSDRYGYTF
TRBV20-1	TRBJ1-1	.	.	TGCAGGGTACTCGGGACGAACACTGAAGCTTTCTTT	CRVLGTNTEAFF
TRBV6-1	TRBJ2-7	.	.	TGTGCCAGCAGTGAAACCGTGGTGGGTAGCTCCTACGAGCAGTACTTC	CASSETVVGSSYEQYF
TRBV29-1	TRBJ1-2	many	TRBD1	TGCAGCGTCACCGCCGGGACAGGCCCTAACTATGGCTACACCTTC	CSVTAGTGPNYGYTF
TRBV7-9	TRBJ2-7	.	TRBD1	TGTGCCAGCAGCCCATTCCCCGGGACAGTCTACGAGCAGTACTTC	CASSPFPGTVYEQYF
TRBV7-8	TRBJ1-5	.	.	TGTGCCAGCAGCGAGAGGGGGGGTAGCCAGCCCCAGCATTTT	CASSERGGSQPQHF
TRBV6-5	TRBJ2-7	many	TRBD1	TGTGCCAGTAGTTACCGGGACAGGGCCTACGAGCAGTACTTC	CASSYRDRAYEQYF
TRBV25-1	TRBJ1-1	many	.	TGTGCCAGCAGTGAGGGAAGCGGTGCTGGGGCGGACACTGAAGCTTTCTTT	CASSEGSGAGADTEAFF
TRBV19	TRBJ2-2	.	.	TGTGCCAGTAAAGGACGGAACACCGGGGAGCTGTTTTTT	CASKGRNTGELFF
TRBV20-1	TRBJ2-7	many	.	TGCAGTGCTGGAACCCAGGGGGGTGAGCAGTACTTC	CSAGTQGGEQYF
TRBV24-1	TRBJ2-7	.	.	TGTGCCACCAGTGATTCCGCAGGGTACGAGCAGTACTTC	CATSDSAGYEQYF
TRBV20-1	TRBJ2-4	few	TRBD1	TGCAGTGCCCTGGACAGGGTGGCCAAAAACATTCAGTACTTC	CSALDRVAKNIQYF
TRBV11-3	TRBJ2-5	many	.	TGTGCCAGCAGCCTGACGGCGGGGGAGACCCAGTACTTC	CASSLTAGETQYF
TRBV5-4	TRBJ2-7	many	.	TGTGCCAGCAGCACGGACGGGACTTCGCGCGAGCAGTACTTC	CASSTDGTSREQYF
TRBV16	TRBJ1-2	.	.	TGTGCCAGCAGCCAATTCGGGGAAGACCACTATGGCTACACCTTC	CASSQFGEDHYGYTF
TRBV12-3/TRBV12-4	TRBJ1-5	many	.	TGTGCCAGCAGTCACAGTTCGGGGGGCCGTTTTCAGCCCCAGCATTTT	CASSHSSGGRFQPQHF
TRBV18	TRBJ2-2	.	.	TGTGCCAGCTCACCACGGTCCAGTCCCGGGGAGCTGTTTTTT	CASSPRSSPGELFF
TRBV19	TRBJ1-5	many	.	TGTGCCAGTAGTATTCGGGCAGACAATCAGCCCCAGCATTTT	CASSIRADNQPQHF
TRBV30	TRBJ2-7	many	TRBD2	TGTGCCTGGACCAAGGGGACTAGCGGGAGCTACGAGCAGTACTTC	CAWTKGTSGSYEQYF
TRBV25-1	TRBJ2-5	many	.	TGTGCCAGCAGTGATCCCAACAGGGTTAGTGAAGAGACCCAGTACTTC	CASSDPNRVSEETQYF
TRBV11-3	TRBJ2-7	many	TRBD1	TGTGCCAGCAGCTTTGGACAGGGGGTACCTCAGCAGTACTTC	CASSFGQGVPQQYF
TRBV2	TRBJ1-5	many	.	TGTGCCAGCACCGATAGCAATCAGCCCCAGCATTTT	CASTDSNQPQHF
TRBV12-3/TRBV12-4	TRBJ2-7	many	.	TGTGCCAGCAGTTTAACGGGGAACACCGCCTACGAGCAGTACTTC	CASSLTGNTAYEQYF
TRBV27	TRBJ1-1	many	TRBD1	TGTGCCAGCAGTTTTAACTCAGGGGGTATTGCTTTCTTT	CASSFNSGGIAFF
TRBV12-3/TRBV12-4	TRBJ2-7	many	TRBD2	TGTGCCAGCAGCCTGGTGGGAGGGGTCGAGCAGTACTTC	CASSLVGGVEQYF
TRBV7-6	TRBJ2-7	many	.	TGTGCCAGCAGCTTAGTCGCAGGGAGCCTATACGAGCAGTACTTC	CASSLVAGSLYEQYF
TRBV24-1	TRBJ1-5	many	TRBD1	TGTGCCACCAGTGAAAAGGACAGGGTTCAGCCCCAGCATTTT	CATSEKDRVQPQHF
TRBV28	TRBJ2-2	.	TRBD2	TGTGCCAGCAGCACTCCCTTTGCTAGCGGGAAAGAGTTTTTT	CASSTPFASGKEFF
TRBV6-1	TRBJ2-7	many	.	TGTGCCAGCAGTGAAAATTCCGAGCAGTACTTC	CASSENSEQYF
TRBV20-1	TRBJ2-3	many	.	TGCAGTGCTAGGGTTCGCCCTAGCACAGATACGCAGTATTTT	CSARVRPSTDTQYF
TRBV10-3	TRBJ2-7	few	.	TGTGCCATCAGGGAGACAGCTGACTACGAGCAGTACTTC	CAIRETADYEQYF
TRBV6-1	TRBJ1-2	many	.	TGTGCCAGTTCAGGGCTGTTGGGCTACACCTTC	CASSGLLGYTF
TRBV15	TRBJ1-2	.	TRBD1	TGTGCCACCAGCAGAGATACTCAGGGGGACTATGGCTACACCTTC	CATSRDTQGDYGYTF
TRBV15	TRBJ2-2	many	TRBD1	TGTGCCACCAGCGGGAAGACAGGGGACACCGGGGAGCTGTTTTTT	CATSGKTGDTGELFF
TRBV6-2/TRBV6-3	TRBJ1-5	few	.	TGTGCCAGCAGTTACGGTGGGACGGGGGATCAGCCCCAGCATTTT	CASSYGGTGDQPQHF
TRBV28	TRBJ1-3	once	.	TGTGCCAGCAGTTGGGGGAATTTGTCAGGAAACACCATATATTTT	CASSWGNLSGNTIYF
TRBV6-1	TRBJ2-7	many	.	TGTGCCAGCAGTGACGTAGACAGATACTACGAGCAGTACTTC	CASSDVDRYYEQYF
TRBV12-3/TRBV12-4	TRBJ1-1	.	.	TGTGCCAGCAGTTCTAGTTTGTGGCTGAACACTGAAGCTTTCTTT	CASSSSLWLNTEAFF
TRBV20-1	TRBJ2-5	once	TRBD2	TGCAGTGCTAGAGACCCGCTAGCGGGAGTAGAGACCCAGTACTTC	CSARDPLAGVETQYF
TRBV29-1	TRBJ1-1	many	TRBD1	TGCAGCGTTGCGGGACAGGGTTCTGAAGCTTTCTTT	CSVAGQGSEAFF
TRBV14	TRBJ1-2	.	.	TGTGCCAGCAGCCACCAGGCTTTCTATGGCTACACCTTC	CASSHQAFYGYTF
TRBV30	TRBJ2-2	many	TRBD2	TGTGCCTGGAGTGTACGAAGTCTAGCGGGGAATAACGGGGAGCTGTTTTTT	CAWSVRSLAGNNGELFF
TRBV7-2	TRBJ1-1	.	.	TGTGCCAGCAGCATTTGGGCAGGAGCGGGAACTGAAGCTTTCTTT	CASSIWAGAGTEAFF
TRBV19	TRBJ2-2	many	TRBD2	TGTGCCAGTAGTATCCTAGCGGGAGTTGACACCGGGGAGCTGTTTTTT	CASSILAGVDTGELFF
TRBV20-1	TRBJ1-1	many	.	TGCAGTGCTAGCGGACGGTTGAACACTGAAGCTTTCTTT	CSASGRLNTEAFF
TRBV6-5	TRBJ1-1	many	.	TGTGCCAGCAATTTACGACCCGACTGGGGCGTCGAAGCTTTCTTT	CASNLRPDWGVEAFF
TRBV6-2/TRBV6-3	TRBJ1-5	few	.	TGTGCCAGCAGTCCGGAGGAGCGTCAGCCCCAGCATTTT	CASSPEERQPQHF
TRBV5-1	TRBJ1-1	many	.	TGCGCCAGCAGCTTGGTCAGTTCCGGCACTGAAGCTTTCTTT	CASSLVSSGTEAFF
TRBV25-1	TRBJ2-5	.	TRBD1	TGTGCCAGCAGTGAGATGACAGGGGCCCAAGAGACCCAGTACTTC	CASSEMTGAQETQYF
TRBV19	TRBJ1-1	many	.	TGTGCCAGTAGTATTCGGGGGAACACTGAAGCTTTCTTT	CASSIRGNTEAFF
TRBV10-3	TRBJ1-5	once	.	TGTGCCATCAGACCAGACGGGGGGCTCACTCAGCCCCAGCATTTT	CAIRPDGGLTQPQHF
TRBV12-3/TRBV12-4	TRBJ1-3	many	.	TGTGCCACTGTCATGCTCTCTGGAGACACCATATATTTT	CATVMLSGDTIYF
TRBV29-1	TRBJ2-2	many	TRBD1	TGCAGCGTCGGGACAGAATACACCGGGGAGCTGTTTTTT	CSVGTEYTGELFF